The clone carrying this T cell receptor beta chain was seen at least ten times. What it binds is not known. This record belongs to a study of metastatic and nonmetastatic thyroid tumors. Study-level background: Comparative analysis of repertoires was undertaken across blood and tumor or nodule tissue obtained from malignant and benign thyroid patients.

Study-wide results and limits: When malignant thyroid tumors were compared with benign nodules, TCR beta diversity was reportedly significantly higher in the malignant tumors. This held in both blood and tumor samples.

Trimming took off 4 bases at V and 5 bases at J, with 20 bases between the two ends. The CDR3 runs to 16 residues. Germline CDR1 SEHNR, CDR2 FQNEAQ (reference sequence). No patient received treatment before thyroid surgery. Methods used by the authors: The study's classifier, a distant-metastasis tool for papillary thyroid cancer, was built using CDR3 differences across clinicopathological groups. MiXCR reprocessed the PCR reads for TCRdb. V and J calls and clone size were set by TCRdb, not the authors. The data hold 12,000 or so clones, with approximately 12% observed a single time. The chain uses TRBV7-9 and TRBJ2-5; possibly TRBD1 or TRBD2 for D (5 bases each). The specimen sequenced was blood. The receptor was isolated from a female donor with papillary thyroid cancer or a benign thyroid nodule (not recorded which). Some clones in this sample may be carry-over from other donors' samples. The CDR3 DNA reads TGTGCCAGCAGCTATAGCCGGGACGTCGGATGGGAGACCCAGTACTTC. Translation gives CASSYSRDVGWETQYF.